A single sample gave rise to the 24 T cell receptor beta chains below, sequenced in a study of OX40 agonist ivuxolimab in advanced cancers. The protocol was immunoSEQ multiplex PCR, while the TCRdb copy is restricted to in-frame clones and leaves out a portion. This sample has fewer than 90,000 clones, with around nine tenths found just once. The input for sequencing was CD4+ or CD8+ T cells sorted from blood, taken in a trial of the OX40 agonist ivuxolimab. The source of these receptors is an adult with an advanced solid tumor such as melanoma, head and neck, liver or kidney cancer.

V gene TRBV28 combines with J gene TRBJ1-1; D is undetermined. The germline V gene has CDR1 MDHEN and CDR2 SYDVKM. There are 20 residues in the CDR3. V gave up 7 bases and J gave up 1 base, with 31 bases separating them. DNA of the CDR3: TGTGCCAGCACCCCCACTTTTGCGTTAGCCTTACGGACGGAGAACACTGAAGCTTTCTTT. It translates to CASTPTFALALRTENTEAFF.

The rearrangement links TRBV5-5 to TRBJ1-4; D perhaps matches TRBD1 (5 bases). The ends were cut back, 1 base at V and 3 bases at J, with 13 bases in the middle. The CDR3 is made up of 16 amino acids. Germline CDR1 SGHKS, CDR2 YYEKEE (reference sequence). CDR3 in amino acids: CASSLRQGRANEKLFF. DNA for the CDR3: TGTGCCAGCAGCTTGAGGCAGGGAAGGGCTAATGAAAAACTGTTTTTT.

The chain couples TRBV9 to TRBJ2-5, with TRBD2 matching 12 bases. The V segment lost 3 bases and the J segment 5 bases; nucleotides outside the gene matches: 2. In germline, CDR1 is SGDLS, CDR2 YYNGEE. The CDR3 loop spans 14 amino acids. CDR3 nucleotide sequence: TGTGCCAGCAGCGCTACTAGCGGGGGGGAGACCCAGTACTTC. Its translation is CASSATSGGETQYF.

The rearrangement links TRBV7-2 to TRBJ2-2; 9 bases line up with TRBD1. Germline CDR1 is SGHTA and CDR2 is FQGNSA. Trimming at V came to 4 bases and at J to 2 bases, leaving 5 bases not matched to a gene. The CDR3 extends over 16 amino acids. This chain's CDR3 is CASSSRTGVNTGELFF. CDR3 DNA: TGTGCCAGCAGCTCCAGGACAGGGGTCAACACCGGGGAGCTGTTTTTT.

The chain joins TRBV7-3 to TRBJ2-2; 7 nucleotides agree with TRBD1. The CDR3 covers 15 residues. Looked up from germline, CDR1 is SGHTA and CDR2 is FQGTGA. The V and J ends lost 5 bases and 4 bases, in that order; junction bases with no gene match: 7. The CDR3 DNA is TGTGCCAGCAGCAAAGGGGGCTGGGGCACCGGGGAGCTGTTTTTT. It encodes CASSKGGWGTGELFF.

Turning to this clone: The junction differs from germline at one of its ends, possibly a read error. The rearrangement joins TRBV5-3 to TRBJ2-6; D is possibly TRBD2 (5 bases). TRBV5-3 is an ORF, and what it does is uncertain. The CDR3 runs to 15 residues. This CDR3 is CASSLDSTGANVLTF. The CDR3 nucleotides are TGTGCCAGCAGCTTGGACTCTACTGGGGCCAACGTCCTGACTTTC.

This chain uses TRBV18 with TRBJ2-2; 9 bases line up with TRBD1. There are 16 residues in the CDR3. J gave up 3 bases and V 2 bases, and 4 bases lay outside the gene matches. The germline V gene has CDR1 KGHSH and CDR2 LQKENI. The CDR3 nucleotides are TGTGCCAGCTCACCATATCGGACAGGGGACACCGGGGAGCTGTTTTTT. This gives the protein CASSPYRTGDTGELFF.

As for this clone: The same CDR3 also results from other DNA sequences found in this sample. The CDR3 here is CAWSVLMNTEAFF. The CDR3 DNA reads as TGTGCCTGGAGTGTATTAATGAACACTGAAGCTTTCTTT. V usage is TRBV30 and J usage is TRBJ1-1; D ambiguous. The CDR3 has 13 amino acids. The V and J ends lost 0 bases and 0 bases respectively, with 5 bases between them. Germline lookup yields CDR1 GTSNPN and CDR2 SVGIG (reference sequence).

In this sample, this clone turned up once. The chain uses TRBV7-6 and TRBJ2-2; D is uncertain. Germline assignment: CDR1 SGHVS and CDR2 FNYEAQ. This CDR3 contains 15 residues. The V gene lost 5 bases and the J gene lost 2 bases, with 12 bases spanning the gap. The CDR3 loop reads CASSLRVQNTGELFF. CDR3 bases: TGTGCCAGCAGCCTTCGGGTTCAAAACACCGGGGAGCTGTTTTTT. The whole variable domain, filled in from reference TRBV7-6 and TRBJ2-2, reads GAGVSQSPRYKVTKRGQDVALRCDPISGHVSLYWYRQALGQGPEFLTYFNYEAQQDKSGLPNDRFSAERPEGSISTLTIQRTEQRDSAMYRCASSLRVQNTGELFFGEGSRLTVL.

The chain employs TRBV6-1 and TRBJ1-5, with D unclear. Trimming removed 1 base from V and 2 bases from J, with 9 bases in between. The CDR3 is made up of 15 amino acids. Germline loops: CDR1 MNHNS, CDR2 SASEGT. The CDR3 here is CASSEVGFGNQPQHF. The DNA of the CDR3 is TGTGCCAGCAGTGAAGTGGGGTTTGGCAATCAGCCCCAGCATTTT.

This rearrangement joins TRBV7-9 to TRBJ2-1; either TRBD1 or TRBD2 may supply D (5 bases each). With 2 bases removed from V and 10 bases from J, the gap between germline ends came to 18 bases. The CDR3 has 15 residues. Per germline, CDR1 SEHNR and CDR2 FQNEAQ (reference sequence). The CDR3 here is CASSLSRSWGYEQFF. The CDR3 DNA reads as TGTGCCAGCAGCTTAAGTCGTAGTTGGGGGTACGAGCAGTTCTTC. Supplemented by reference TRBV7-9 and TRBJ2-1, the full variable domain reads DTGVSQNPRHKITKRGQNVTFRCDPISEHNRLYWYRQTLGQGPEFLTYFQNEAQLEKSRLLSDRFSAERPKGSFSTLEIQRTEQGDSAMYLCASSLSRSWGYEQFFGPGTRLTVL.

The genes are TRBV15 and TRBJ1-2; 9 nucleotides align to TRBD1. V trimming: 0 bases; J trimming: 5 bases; junction bases outside the gene matches: 16. There are 19 residues in the CDR3. CDR1 LNHNV and CDR2 YYDKDF come from the germline V gene (reference sequence). The CDR3 sequence is CATSRDIRHSLGQGYGYTF. CDR3 coding DNA: TGTGCCACCAGCAGAGATATAAGACACAGCCTGGGACAGGGTTATGGCTACACCTTC.

The genes are TRBV29-1 and TRBJ2-2; unclear D gene. The germline V and J ends were trimmed by 7 bases and 5 bases, with 17 bases remaining between them. Germline CDR1 and CDR2: SQVTM and ANQGSEA. The CDR3 covers 14 residues. In nucleotides, the CDR3 is TGCAGCGCCTTACGGCAGGTTGGAACCGGGGAGCTGTTTTTT. It specifies CSALRQVGTGELFF.

This clone showed up just a few times. Different DNA sequences within this sample yield the same CDR3. This sequence joins TRBV29-1 and TRBJ1-1; D is possibly TRBD1 (6 bases). Germline values: CDR1 SQVTM, CDR2 ANQGSEA. The V and J ends lost 6 bases and 1 base respectively, with 9 bases between them. The CDR3 is made up of 12 amino acids. The CDR3 coding sequence is TGCAGCGTCTCCAGGGGGAACACTGAAGCTTTCTTT. Translating gives CSVSRGNTEAFF.

This clone was seen only once. The chain has TRBV5-1 and TRBJ1-6; 9 bases are a match to TRBD1. The CDR3 consists of 15 residues. J lost 8 bases, V lost 2 bases, and 5 bases had no gene match. Germline loops: CDR1 SGHRS, CDR2 YFSETQ. Written as DNA, the CDR3 is TGCGCCAGCAGCTTTACAGGGGGCGGATATTCACCCCTCCACTTT. Protein sequence: CASSFTGGGYSPLHF.

V usage is TRBV10-3 and J usage is TRBJ2-5; 7 bases fit TRBD1. The trim removed 2 bases at V and 5 bases at J, leaving 8 bases unmatched. Germline CDR1 reads ENHRY; CDR2 reads SYGVKD. CDR3 size: 15 residues. CDR3 sequence: CAISESTGAGETQYF. For the CDR3, the DNA is TGTGCCATCAGTGAGAGCACAGGGGCCGGGGAGACCCAGTACTTC.

The chain is built from TRBV6-5 and TRBJ2-7, with D unresolved. Trimming left V 8 bases short and J 2 bases short, with 13 bases between. This CDR3 has 13 amino acids. Per the germline V gene, CDR1 is MNHEY and CDR2 is SVGAGI. CDR3: CASADTVTYEQYF. The CDR3 nucleotides read TGTGCCAGCGCCGACACAGTGACCTACGAGCAGTACTTC.

J is TRBJ1-1 and V is TRBV6-5; no definite D call. Germline V gene data show CDR1 as MNHEY and CDR2 as SVGAGI. Trimming pared 7 bases from V and 1 base from J, leaving 10 bases between. This CDR3 region has 13 residues. Written as DNA, the CDR3 is TGTGCCAGCAACCCACAGAGGAACACTGAAGCTTTCTTT. Translated: CASNPQRNTEAFF.

V is TRBV7-6 and J is TRBJ2-2; 8 positions match TRBD1. CDR3 length equals 17 residues. Germline lookup yields CDR1 SGHVS and CDR2 FNYEAQ. V lost 1 base to trimming and J lost 5 bases; unmatched junction nucleotides: 9. In DNA, the CDR3 is TGTGCCAGCAGCTTAGGTGCGTGGACAGGGCCAACCGGGGAGCTGTTTTTT. This sequence encodes CASSLGAWTGPTGELFF.

This sequence joins TRBV19 and TRBJ1-2, with a weak D call TRBD1 (5 bases). Per the germline V gene, CDR1 is LNHDA and CDR2 is SQIVND (reference sequence). V was shortened by 2 bases and J by 3 bases, with 10 bases between the two germline ends. This CDR3 has 14 residues. CDR3 sequence reads: CASSIMGTDYGYTF. As DNA, the CDR3 is TGTGCCAGTAGTATAATGGGGACGGACTATGGCTACACCTTC.

The chain recombines TRBV30 with TRBJ2-1; D remains unclear. The CDR3 is 11 residues long. V was trimmed by 2 bases and J by 3 bases, leaving 2 bases between them. CDR1 is GTSNPN and CDR2 is SVGIG in the germline V gene (reference sequence). Here the CDR3 DNA reads TGTGCCTGGAGTAACTACAATGAGCAGTTCTTC. It specifies CAWSNYNEQFF. Drawing the rest from reference TRBV30 and TRBJ2-1, the complete variable domain is SQTIHQWPATLVQPVGSPLSLECTVEGTSNPNLYWYRQAAGRGLQLLFYSVGIGQISSEVPQNLSASRPQDRQFILSSKKLLLSDSGFYLCAWSNYNEQFFGPGTRLTVL.

This sequence joins TRBV7-2 and TRBJ1-4, with a tentative D call TRBD1 (5 bases). Trimming pared 2 bases from V and 7 bases from J, leaving 14 bases between. Looked up from germline, CDR1 is SGHTA and CDR2 is FQGNSA. CDR3 length: 15 residues. The CDR3 nucleotides are TGTGCCAGCAGCTTAAGAGGCAGGAGGGGTGAAAAACTGTTTTTT. This translates into CASSLRGRRGEKLFF.

The chain recombines TRBV5-6 with TRBJ2-7, with 7 bases aligning to TRBD1. The CDR3 has 13 residues. J gave up 2 bases and V 4 bases, and 3 bases lay outside the gene matches. The germline CDR1 and CDR2 sequences are SGHDT and YYEEEE. Here the CDR3 reads CASSIGQAYEQYV. The CDR3 nucleotides read TGTGCCAGCAGCATCGGACAGGCCTACGAGCAGTACGTC.

This CDR3 reads CASSQGAPRSSYNSPLHF. The CDR3 DNA follows: TGCGCCAGCAGCCAAGGGGCCCCTCGTAGCTCCTATAATTCACCCCTCCACTTT. This chain uses TRBV4-3 with TRBJ1-6; no clear D gene. The CDR3 is made up of 18 amino acids. Germline CDR1 reads LGHNA; CDR2 reads YSLEER. Trimming removed 1 base at V and 0 bases at J, with 13 bases between.